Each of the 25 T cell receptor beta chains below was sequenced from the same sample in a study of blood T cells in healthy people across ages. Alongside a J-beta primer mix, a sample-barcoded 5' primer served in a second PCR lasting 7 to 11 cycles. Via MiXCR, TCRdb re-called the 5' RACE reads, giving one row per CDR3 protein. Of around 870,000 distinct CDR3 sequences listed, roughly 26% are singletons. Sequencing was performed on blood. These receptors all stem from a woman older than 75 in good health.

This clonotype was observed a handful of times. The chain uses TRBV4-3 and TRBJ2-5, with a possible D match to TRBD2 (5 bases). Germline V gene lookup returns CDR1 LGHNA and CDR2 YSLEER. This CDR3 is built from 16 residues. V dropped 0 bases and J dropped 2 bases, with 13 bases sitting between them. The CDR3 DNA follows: TGCGCCAGCAGCCAAGATGTACCCTCGGGGCAAGAGACCCAGTACTTC. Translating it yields CASSQDVPSGQETQYF.

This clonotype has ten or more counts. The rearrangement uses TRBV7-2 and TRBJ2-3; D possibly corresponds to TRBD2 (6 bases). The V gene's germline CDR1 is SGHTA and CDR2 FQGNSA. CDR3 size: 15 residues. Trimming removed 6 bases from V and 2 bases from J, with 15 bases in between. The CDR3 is CASRIGGLTTDTQYF. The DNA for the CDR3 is TGTGCCAGCAGGATAGGCGGACTAACCACAGATACGCAGTATTTT.

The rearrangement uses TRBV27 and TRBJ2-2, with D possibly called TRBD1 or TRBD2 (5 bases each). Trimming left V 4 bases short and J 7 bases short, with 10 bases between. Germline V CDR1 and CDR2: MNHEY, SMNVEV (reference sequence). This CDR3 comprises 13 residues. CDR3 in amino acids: CASSWGSGGELFF. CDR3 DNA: TGTGCCAGCAGTTGGGGGTCTGGCGGGGAGCTGTTTTTT.

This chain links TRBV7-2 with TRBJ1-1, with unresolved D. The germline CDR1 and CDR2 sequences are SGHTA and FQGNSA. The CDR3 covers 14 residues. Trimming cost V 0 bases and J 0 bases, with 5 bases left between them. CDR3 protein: CASSLAQMNTEAFF. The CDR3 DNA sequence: TGTGCCAGCAGCTTAGCACAGATGAACACTGAAGCTTTCTTT.

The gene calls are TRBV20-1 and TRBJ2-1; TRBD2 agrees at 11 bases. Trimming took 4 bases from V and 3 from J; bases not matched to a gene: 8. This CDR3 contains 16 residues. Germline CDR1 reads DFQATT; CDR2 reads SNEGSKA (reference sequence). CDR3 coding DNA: TGCAGTGCTACTGGGTTGGGACTAGCGGACTACAATGAGCAGTTCTTC. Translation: CSATGLGLADYNEQFF.

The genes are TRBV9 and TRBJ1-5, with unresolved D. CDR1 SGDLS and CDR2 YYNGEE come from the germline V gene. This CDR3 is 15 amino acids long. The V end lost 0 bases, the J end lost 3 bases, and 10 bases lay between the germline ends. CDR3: CASSVGASLNQPQHF. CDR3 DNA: TGTGCCAGCAGCGTAGGTGCAAGTCTCAATCAGCCCCAGCATTTT.

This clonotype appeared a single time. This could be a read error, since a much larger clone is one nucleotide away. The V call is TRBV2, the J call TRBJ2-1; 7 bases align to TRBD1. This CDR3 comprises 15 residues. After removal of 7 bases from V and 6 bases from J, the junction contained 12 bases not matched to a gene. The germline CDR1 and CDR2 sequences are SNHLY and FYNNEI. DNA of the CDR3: TGTGCCAGCACCAGACAGGGAATCACCCTCAATGAGCAGTTCTTC. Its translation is CASTRQGITLNEQFF. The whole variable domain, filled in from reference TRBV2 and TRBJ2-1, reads EPEVTQTPSHQVTQMGQEVILRCVPISNHLYFYWYRQILGQKVEFLVSFYNNEISEKSEIFDDQFSVERPDGSNFTLKIRSTKLEDSAMYFCASTRQGITLNEQFFGPGTRLTVL.

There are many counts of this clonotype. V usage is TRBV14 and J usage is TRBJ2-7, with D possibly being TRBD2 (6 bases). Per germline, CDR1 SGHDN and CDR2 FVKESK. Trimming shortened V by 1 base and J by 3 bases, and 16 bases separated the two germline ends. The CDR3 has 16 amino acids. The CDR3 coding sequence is TGTGCCAGCAGCCAAGGATTTGCGGGACGGTTCTACGAGCAGTACTTC. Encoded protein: CASSQGFAGRFYEQYF.

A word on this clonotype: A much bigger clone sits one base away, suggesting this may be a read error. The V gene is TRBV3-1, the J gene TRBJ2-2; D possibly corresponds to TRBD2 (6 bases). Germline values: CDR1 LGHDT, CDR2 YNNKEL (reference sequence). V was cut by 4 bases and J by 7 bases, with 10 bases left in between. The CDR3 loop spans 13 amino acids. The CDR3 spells CASSPGGIGELFF. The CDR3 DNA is TGTGCCAGCAGCCCCGGGGGAATCGGGGAGCTGTTTTTT.

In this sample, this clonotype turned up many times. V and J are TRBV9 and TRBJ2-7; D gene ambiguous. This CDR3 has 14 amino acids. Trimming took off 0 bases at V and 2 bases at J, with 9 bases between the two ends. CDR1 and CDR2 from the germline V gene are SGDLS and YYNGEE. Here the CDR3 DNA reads TGTGCCAGCAGCGTAGAGGTCACTGCCTACGAGCAGTACTTC. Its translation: CASSVEVTAYEQYF. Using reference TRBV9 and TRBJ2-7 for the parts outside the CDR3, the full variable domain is DSGVTQTPKHLITATGQRVTLRCSPRSGDLSVYWYQQSLDQGLQFLIQYYNGEERAKGNILERFSAQQFPDLHSELNLSSLELGDSALYFCASSVEVTAYEQYFGPGTRLTVT.

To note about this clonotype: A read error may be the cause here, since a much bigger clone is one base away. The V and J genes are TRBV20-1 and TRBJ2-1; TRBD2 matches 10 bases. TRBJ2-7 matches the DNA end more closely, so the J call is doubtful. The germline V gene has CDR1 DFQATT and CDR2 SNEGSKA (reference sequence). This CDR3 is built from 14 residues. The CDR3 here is CSAPLAGLYNEQYF. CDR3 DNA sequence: TGCAGTGCTCCACTAGCGGGGCTATACAATGAGCAGTACTTC.

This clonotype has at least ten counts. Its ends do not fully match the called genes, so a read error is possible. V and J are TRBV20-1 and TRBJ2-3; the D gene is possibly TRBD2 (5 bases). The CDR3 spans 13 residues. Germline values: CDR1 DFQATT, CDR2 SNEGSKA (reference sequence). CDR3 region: CSAGEGSTDTQYF. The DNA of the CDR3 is TGCAGTGCTGGAGAGGGTAGCACAGATACGCAGTATTTT.

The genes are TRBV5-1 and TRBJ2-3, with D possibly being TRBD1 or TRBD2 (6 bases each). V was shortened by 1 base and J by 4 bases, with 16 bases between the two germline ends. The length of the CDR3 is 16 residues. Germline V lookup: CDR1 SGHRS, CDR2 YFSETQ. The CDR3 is CASSLLVGGGPDTQYF. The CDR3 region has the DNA TGCGCCAGCAGCTTGTTGGTGGGGGGCGGGCCAGATACGCAGTATTTT.

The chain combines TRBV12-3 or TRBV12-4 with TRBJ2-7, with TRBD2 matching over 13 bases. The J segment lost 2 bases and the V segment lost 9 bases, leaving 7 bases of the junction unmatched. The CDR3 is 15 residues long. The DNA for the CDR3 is TGTGCCAGTACTCTGGGACTAGCGGGAACCTACGAGCAGTACTTC. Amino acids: CASTLGLAGTYEQYF.

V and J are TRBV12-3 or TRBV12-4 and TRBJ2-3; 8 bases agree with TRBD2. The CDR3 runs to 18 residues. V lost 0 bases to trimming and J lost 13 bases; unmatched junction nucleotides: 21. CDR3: CASSLAPASGFSTDAEYF. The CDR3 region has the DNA TGTGCCAGCAGTTTAGCCCCCGCTAGCGGGTTTAGCACAGATGCGGAGTATTTT.

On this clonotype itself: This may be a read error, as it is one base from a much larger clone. CDR3 residues: CAISSGGGEQYF. As DNA, the CDR3 is TGTGCCATCAGCTCAGGGGGAGGGGAGCAGTACTTC. The chain recombines TRBV10-3 with TRBJ2-7; D is perhaps TRBD1 or TRBD2 (7 bases each). CDR3 length: 12 amino acids. Between the trimmed V and J ends, which lost 6 bases and 7 bases, there was a span of 13 bases. Germline V gene sequence: CDR1 ENHRY, CDR2 SYGVKD.

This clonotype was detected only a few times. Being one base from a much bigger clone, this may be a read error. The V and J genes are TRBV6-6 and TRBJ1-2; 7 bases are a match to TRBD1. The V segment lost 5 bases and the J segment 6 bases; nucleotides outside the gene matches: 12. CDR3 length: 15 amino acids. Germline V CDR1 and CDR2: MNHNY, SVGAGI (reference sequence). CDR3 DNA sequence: TGTGCCAGCAGTGCCCCGGGACAGTCTTGCAATGGCTACACCTTC. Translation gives CASSAPGQSCNGYTF.

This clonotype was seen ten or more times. The CDR3 region has the DNA TGTGCCAGCAGTTTAACTGGGCAGGGGGTAAAGATTCAGTACTTC. Its protein product is CASSLTGQGVKIQYF. The V call is TRBV12-3 or TRBV12-4, the J call TRBJ2-4, with TRBD1 identical over 7 bases. J was trimmed by 10 bases and V by 2 bases; bases with no gene match: 11. The CDR3 sequence is 15 residues long.

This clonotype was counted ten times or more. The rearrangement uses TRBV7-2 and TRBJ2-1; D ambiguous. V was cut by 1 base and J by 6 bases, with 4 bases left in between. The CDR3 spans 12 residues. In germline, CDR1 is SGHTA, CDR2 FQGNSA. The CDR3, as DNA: TGTGCCAGCAGCTTAGAAACCAATGAGCAGTTCTTC. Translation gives CASSLETNEQFF.

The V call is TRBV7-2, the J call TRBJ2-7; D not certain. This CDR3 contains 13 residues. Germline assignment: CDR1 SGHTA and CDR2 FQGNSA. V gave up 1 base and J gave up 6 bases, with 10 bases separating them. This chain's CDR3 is CASSLVVSPEQYF. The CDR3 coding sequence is TGTGCCAGCAGCTTAGTCGTTTCTCCCGAGCAGTACTTC.

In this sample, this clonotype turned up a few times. The CDR3 here is CASSKSRRADFPPDTQYF. CDR3 sequence (DNA): TGTGCCAGCAGCAAATCTCGGAGGGCAGACTTCCCTCCGGATACGCAGTATTTT. The chain joins TRBV21-1 to TRBJ2-3; the table's D call, TRBD2, has no DNA check behind it. TRBV21-1 is described as a pseudogene. The CDR3 contains 18 residues.

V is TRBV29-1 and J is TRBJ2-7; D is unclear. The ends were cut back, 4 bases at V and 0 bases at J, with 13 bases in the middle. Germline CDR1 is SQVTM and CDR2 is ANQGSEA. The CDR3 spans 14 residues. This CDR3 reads CSVADQAISYEQYF. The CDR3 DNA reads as TGCAGCGTTGCGGACCAAGCCATCTCCTACGAGCAGTACTTC.

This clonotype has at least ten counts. CDR3 DNA: TGCAGCGTTGTGGGATCAGGTCTGGCCCAGTACTTC. It specifies CSVVGSGLAQYF. This chain links TRBV29-1 with TRBJ2-5; D is ambiguous. Deletions cut 4 bases from V and 9 bases from J, with 15 bases between. The V gene's germline CDR1 is SQVTM and CDR2 ANQGSEA. The CDR3 loop spans 12 amino acids.

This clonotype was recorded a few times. DNA of the CDR3: TGCAGTGCCATAGGTCCACAGCGGGGGGTCTACAATGAGCAGTTCTTC. It encodes CSAIGPQRGVYNEQFF. The chain carries TRBV20-1 and TRBJ2-1, with 9 bases that match TRBD2. This CDR3 spans 16 amino acids. Germline loops: CDR1 DFQATT, CDR2 SNEGSKA (reference sequence). The V gene end was trimmed by 6 bases and the J gene end by 3 bases; junction bases not matched to a gene: 12.

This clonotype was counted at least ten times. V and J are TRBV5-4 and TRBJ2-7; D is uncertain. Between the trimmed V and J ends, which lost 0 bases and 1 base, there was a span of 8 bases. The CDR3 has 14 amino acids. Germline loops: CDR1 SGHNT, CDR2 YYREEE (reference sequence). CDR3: CASSLVGNSYEQYF. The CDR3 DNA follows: TGTGCCAGCAGCTTGGTGGGCAATTCCTACGAGCAGTACTTC.